A selection of T cell receptor beta chains follows, all from one sample in a study of T-cell reconstitution after alpha-beta-depleted transplantation in children. TCRdb analysed the PCR reads with MiXCR anew, one entry per CDR3 protein. The table records about 690,000 distinct CDR3 sequences, roughly 17% of them present only once. Sequenced material: PBMCs from the stem cell graft donor, taken from the stem cell graft. The source is a human donor who donated a stem cell graft to a child with acute myeloid leukemia. Each CDR3 is given with its conserved first and last residue. Each record gives: J gene, clone size, V gene, D gene, CDR3 protein, CDR3 DNA. A D gene is named only where the DNA matches it firmly. Clone size is not always given. Where it is, it says once, few, many or a class for expanded clones.

TRBJ2-1	few	TRBV5-1	NA	CASTSASYNEQFF	TGCGCCAGCACCTCAGCCTCCTACAATGAGCAGTTCTTC
TRBJ2-5	many	TRBV15	NA	CATSPGRRLETQYF	TGTGCCACCAGTCCGGGACGGCGGTTGGAGACCCAGTACTTC
TRBJ1-3	many	TRBV20-1	TRBD1	CSAGTSTGIGNTIYF	TGCAGTGCTGGAACCTCGACAGGGATTGGAAACACCATATATTTT
TRBJ1-1	few	TRBV4-1	NA	CASSQEWDRQREAFF	TGCGCCAGCAGCCAAGAGTGGGACCGCCAACGTGAAGCTTTCTTT
TRBJ1-1	NA	TRBV10-3	TRBD1	CAIGSGQGDTEAFF	TGTGCCATCGGATCGGGACAGGGGGACACTGAAGCTTTCTTT
TRBJ2-1	NA	TRBV11-2	TRBD2	CASSPTSGGPSSYNEQFF	TGTGCCAGCAGCCCGACTAGCGGGGGTCCGAGCTCCTACAATGAGCAGTTCTTC
TRBJ2-7	NA	TRBV5-1	TRBD1	CASTPDREYGEQYF	TGCGCCAGCACCCCGGACAGGGAGTACGGCGAGCAGTACTTC
TRBJ2-2	NA	TRBV4-3	NA	CASSQDLGGYTGELFF	TGCGCCAGCAGCCAAGATCTGGGGGGCTACACCGGGGAGCTGTTTTTT
TRBJ2-2	NA	TRBV13	TRBD1	CASSMNTGGADTGELFF	TGTGCCAGCAGCATGAATACAGGGGGCGCGGACACCGGGGAGCTGTTTTTT
TRBJ1-4	NA	TRBV28	NA	CATQTAATNEKLFF	TGTGCCACCCAGACAGCTGCAACTAATGAAAAACTGTTTTTT
TRBJ2-3	NA	TRBV28	NA	CASTVFRAGVQDTQYF	TGTGCCAGCACCGTTTTTCGGGCAGGGGTTCAAGATACGCAGTATTTT
TRBJ1-2	few	TRBV5-1	TRBD1	CASSFRDRGINGYTF	TGCGCCAGCAGCTTCCGGGACAGGGGTATTAATGGCTACACCTTC
TRBJ2-3	few	TRBV7-9	TRBD2	CASSPTSGGVDTQYF	TGTGCCAGCAGCCCGACTAGCGGGGGTGTGGATACGCAGTATTTT
TRBJ2-7	many	TRBV20-1	TRBD1	CSAAGQGNEQYF	TGCAGTGCTGCCGGACAGGGTAATGAGCAGTACTTC
TRBJ2-7	few	TRBV28	NA	CASSQPAGPYEQYF	TGTGCCAGCAGCCAACCCGCGGGACCTTACGAGCAGTACTTC
TRBJ1-1	many	TRBV20-1	NA	CTVLAENTEAFF	TGCACTGTTCTCGCGGAAAACACTGAAGCTTTCTTT
TRBJ1-2	many	TRBV9	NA	CASSVGDSNYGYTF	TGTGCCAGCAGCGTAGGGGATTCTAACTATGGCTACACCTTC
TRBJ2-2	few	TRBV7-9	TRBD2	CASSASGGYGELFF	TGTGCCAGCAGCGCGTCCGGGGGGTACGGGGAGCTGTTTTTT
TRBJ1-5	NA	TRBV7-8	NA	CASSLDRSQPQHF	TGTGCCAGCAGCTTAGATAGAAGTCAGCCCCAGCATTTT
TRBJ2-5	many	TRBV4-3	TRBD1	CASSQGTGEETQYF	TGCGCCAGCAGCCAAGGGACAGGGGAAGAGACCCAGTACTTC
TRBJ1-2	few	TRBV5-1	NA	CASRAGTTNYGYTF	TGCGCCAGCAGGGCCGGGACAACTAACTATGGCTACACCTTC
TRBJ1-2	many	TRBV30	TRBD1	CAWSATGNYGYTF	TGTGCCTGGAGTGCGACAGGGAACTATGGCTACACCTTC
TRBJ2-3	many	TRBV29-1	TRBD2	CSGTDLAGGTDTQYF	TGCAGCGGCACAGATTTAGCGGGGGGCACAGATACGCAGTATTTT
TRBJ2-3	NA	TRBV20-1	NA	CSVRRVTDTQYF	TGCAGTGTGCGGAGGGTCACAGATACGCAGTATTTT
TRBJ1-1	NA	TRBV27	NA	CASSLTRAAEAFF	TGTGCCAGCAGTCTAACCAGGGCTGCTGAAGCTTTCTTT
TRBJ2-7	NA	TRBV11-3	NA	CASSSWNYEQYF	TGTGCCAGCAGCTCGTGGAACTACGAGCAGTACTTC
TRBJ2-1	few	TRBV19	NA	CASRDKRGYNEQFF	TGTGCCAGCAGGGACAAACGGGGTTACAATGAGCAGTTCTTC
TRBJ1-2	NA	TRBV5-5	NA	CASSLGPRVYGYTF	TGTGCCAGCAGCTTGGGCCCCAGGGTTTATGGCTACACCTTC
TRBJ1-5	many	TRBV4-3	NA	CASSQELTQPQHF	TGCGCCAGCAGCCAAGAGTTGACTCAGCCCCAGCATTTT
TRBJ2-2	many	TRBV6-1	TRBD1	CASRPGQGANTGELFF	TGTGCCAGCAGACCGGGACAGGGGGCGAACACCGGGGAGCTGTTTTTT
TRBJ2-1	many	TRBV20-1	NA	CSARVPHSYNEQFF	TGCAGTGCTAGAGTCCCCCACTCCTACAATGAGCAGTTCTTC
TRBJ2-7	few	TRBV5-6	TRBD2	CASSDLAGGPYEQYF	TGTGCCAGCAGCGATCTAGCGGGGGGCCCCTACGAGCAGTACTTC
TRBJ2-4	few	TRBV7-3	NA	CASSLMDWGRKNIQYF	TGTGCCAGCAGCTTGATGGACTGGGGACGCAAAAACATTCAGTACTTC
TRBJ2-5	NA	TRBV7-2	TRBD2	CASSSRLAGGLQGTQYF	TGTGCCAGCAGCTCCCGACTAGCGGGGGGTCTACAGGGGACCCAGTACTTC
TRBJ2-3	many	TRBV13	TRBD1	CASSLDGQGDVNTQYF	TGTGCCAGCAGCTTAGATGGACAGGGAGATGTTAATACGCAGTATTTT
TRBJ1-2	few	TRBV6-2/TRBV6-3	NA	CASSYGGGDVLYGYTF	TGTGCCAGCAGTTACGGAGGCGGGGATGTCCTTTATGGCTACACCTTC
TRBJ2-1	NA	TRBV27	NA	CASSSGRSYNEQFF	TGTGCCAGCAGTTCAGGGCGCTCCTACAATGAGCAGTTCTTC
TRBJ1-5	many	TRBV27	NA	CASPLQHF	TGTGCCAGCCCCCTCCAGCATTTT
TRBJ2-7	NA	TRBV6-2/TRBV6-3	TRBD2	CASRRTGTSGGRRGYF	TGTGCCAGCAGGCGAACCGGGACTAGCGGGGGCCGCAGAGGATACTTC
TRBJ1-5	NA	TRBV7-9	NA	CASSLSGSAQHF	TGTGCCAGCAGCTTAAGTGGGTCGGCCCAGCATTTT
TRBJ1-1	many	TRBV6-1	TRBD1	CASGQGSNTEAFF	TGTGCCAGCGGACAGGGAAGTAACACTGAAGCTTTCTTT
TRBJ2-3	few	TRBV24-1	TRBD2	CATSEAGGKGDTQYF	TGTGCCACCAGTGAGGCGGGGGGGAAGGGAGATACGCAGTATTTT
TRBJ2-1	NA	TRBV3-1	NA	CASSQGGGVSYNEQFF	TGTGCCAGCAGCCAAGGAGGGGGGGTATCCTACAATGAGCAGTTCTTC
TRBJ2-5	many	TRBV12-3/TRBV12-4	NA	CASSFSASYQETQYF	TGTGCCAGCAGTTTTTCGGCATCCTACCAAGAGACCCAGTACTTC
TRBJ2-2	many	TRBV24-1	NA	CATSVDTATGELFF	TGTGCCACCAGTGTGGACACCGCCACGGGGGAGCTGTTTTTT
TRBJ2-6	few	TRBV6-2/TRBV6-3	NA	CASRRTPGANVLTF	TGTGCCAGCAGGAGGACACCTGGGGCCAACGTCCTGACTTTC
TRBJ2-4	NA	TRBV11-2	TRBD2	CASSFGTAGGLAKNIQYF	TGTGCCAGCAGCTTCGGAACAGCGGGGGGCTTAGCCAAAAACATTCAGTACTTC
TRBJ1-4	once	TRBV7-2	TRBD1	CASSEDRGGEKLFF	TGTGCCAGCAGCGAAGACAGGGGTGGTGAAAAACTGTTTTTT
TRBJ1-1	many	TRBV6-5	NA	CASSYSDGRNTEAFF	TGTGCCAGCAGTTACTCCGACGGACGGAACACTGAAGCTTTCTTT
TRBJ2-7	NA	TRBV6-6	NA	CASRTNRGGNEQYF	TGTGCCAGCAGGACAAACAGGGGCGGGAACGAGCAGTACTTC
TRBJ2-3	NA	TRBV9	TRBD1	CASSARDRGLDDTDTQYF	TGTGCCAGCAGCGCCCGGGACAGGGGGCTTGACGACACAGATACGCAGTATTTT